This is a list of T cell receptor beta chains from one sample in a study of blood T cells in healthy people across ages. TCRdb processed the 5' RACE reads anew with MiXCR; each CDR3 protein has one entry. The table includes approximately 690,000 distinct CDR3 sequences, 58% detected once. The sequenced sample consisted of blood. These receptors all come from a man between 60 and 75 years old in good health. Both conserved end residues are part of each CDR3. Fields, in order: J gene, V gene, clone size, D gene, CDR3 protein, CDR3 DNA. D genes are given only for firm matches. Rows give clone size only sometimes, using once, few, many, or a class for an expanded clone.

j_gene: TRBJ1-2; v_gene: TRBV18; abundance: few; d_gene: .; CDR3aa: CASSPQDLYGYTF; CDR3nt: TGTGCCAGCTCACCACAGGATCTCTATGGCTACACCTTC
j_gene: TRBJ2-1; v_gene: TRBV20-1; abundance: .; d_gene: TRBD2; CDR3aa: CSALPGLGLNNEQFF; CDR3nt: TGCAGTGCTCTACCGGGACTAGGCCTAAACAATGAGCAGTTCTTC
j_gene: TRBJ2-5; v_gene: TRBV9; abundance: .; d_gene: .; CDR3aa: CASSVTGYKETQYF; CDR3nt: TGTGCCAGCAGCGTCACAGGGTATAAGGAGACCCAGTACTTC
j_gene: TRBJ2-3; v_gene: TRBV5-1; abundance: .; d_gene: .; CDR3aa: CASGNRRATDTQYF; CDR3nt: TGCGCCAGCGGAAACCGACGGGCGACCGATACGCAGTATTTT
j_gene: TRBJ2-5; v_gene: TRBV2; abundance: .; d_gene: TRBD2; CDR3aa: CASSVGGVGGQETQYF; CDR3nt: TGTGCCAGCAGTGTGGGCGGAGTGGGGGGGCAAGAGACCCAGTACTTC
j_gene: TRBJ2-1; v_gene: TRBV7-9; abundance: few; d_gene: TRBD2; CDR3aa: CASSTLAGVSYNEQFF; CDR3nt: TGTGCCAGCAGCACCCTAGCGGGGGTCTCCTACAATGAGCAGTTCTTC
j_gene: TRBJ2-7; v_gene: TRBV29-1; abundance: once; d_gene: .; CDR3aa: CSVDSTNTYEQYF; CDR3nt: TGCAGCGTTGATTCGACCAACACCTACGAGCAGTACTTC
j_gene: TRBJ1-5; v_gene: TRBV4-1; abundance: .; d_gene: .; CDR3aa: CASSQDGWGNQPQHF; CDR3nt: TGCGCCAGCAGCCAAGACGGATGGGGAAATCAGCCCCAGCATTTT
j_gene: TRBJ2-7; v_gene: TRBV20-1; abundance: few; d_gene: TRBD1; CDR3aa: CSARASGGTGVYYEQYF; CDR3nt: TGCAGTGCTAGAGCGTCAGGCGGGACAGGGGTCTACTACGAGCAGTACTTC
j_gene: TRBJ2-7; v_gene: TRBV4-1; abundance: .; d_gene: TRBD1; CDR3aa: CASSQVPGQGNHEQYF; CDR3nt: TGCGCCAGCAGCCAGGTACCGGGACAGGGGAACCACGAGCAGTACTTC
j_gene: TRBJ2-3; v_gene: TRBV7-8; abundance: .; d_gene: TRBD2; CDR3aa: CASSKAPGLGIDTQYF; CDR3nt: TGTGCCAGCAGCAAAGCCCCGGGACTAGGGATAGATACGCAGTATTTT